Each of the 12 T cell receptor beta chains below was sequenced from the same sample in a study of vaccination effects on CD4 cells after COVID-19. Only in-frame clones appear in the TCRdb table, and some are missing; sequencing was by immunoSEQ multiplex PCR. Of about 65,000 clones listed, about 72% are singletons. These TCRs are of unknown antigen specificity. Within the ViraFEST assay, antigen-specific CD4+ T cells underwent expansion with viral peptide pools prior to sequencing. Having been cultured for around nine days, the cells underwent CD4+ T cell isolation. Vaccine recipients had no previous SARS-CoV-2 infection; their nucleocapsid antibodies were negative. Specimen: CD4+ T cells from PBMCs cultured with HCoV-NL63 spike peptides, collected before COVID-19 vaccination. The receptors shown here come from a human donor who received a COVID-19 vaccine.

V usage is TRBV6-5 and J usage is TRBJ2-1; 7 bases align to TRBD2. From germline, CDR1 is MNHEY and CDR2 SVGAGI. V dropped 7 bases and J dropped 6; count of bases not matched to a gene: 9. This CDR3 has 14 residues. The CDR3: CASTRTSTSNEQFF. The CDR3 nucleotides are TGTGCCAGCACCCGGACTAGTACCTCCAATGAGCAGTTCTTC.

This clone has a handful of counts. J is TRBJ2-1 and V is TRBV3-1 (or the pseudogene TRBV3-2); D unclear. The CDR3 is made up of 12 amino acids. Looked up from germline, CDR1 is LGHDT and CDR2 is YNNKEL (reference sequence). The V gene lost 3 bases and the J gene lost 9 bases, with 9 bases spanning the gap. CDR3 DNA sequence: TGTGCCAGCAGCCAGAGGCAGTTTGAGCAGTTCTTC. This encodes CASSQRQFEQFF.

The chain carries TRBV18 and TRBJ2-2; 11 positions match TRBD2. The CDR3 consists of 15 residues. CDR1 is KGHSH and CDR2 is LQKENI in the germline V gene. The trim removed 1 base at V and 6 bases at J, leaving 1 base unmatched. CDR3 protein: CASSPLTSGAGELFF. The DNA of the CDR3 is TGTGCCAGCTCACCACTGACTAGCGGGGCCGGGGAGCTGTTTTTT.

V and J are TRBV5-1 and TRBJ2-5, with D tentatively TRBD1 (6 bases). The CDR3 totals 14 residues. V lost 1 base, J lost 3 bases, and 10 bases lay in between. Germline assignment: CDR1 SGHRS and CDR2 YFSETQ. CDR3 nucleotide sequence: TGCGCCAGCAGCTTGTCTGCAGGGGAAGAGACCCAGTACTTC. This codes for CASSLSAGEETQYF.

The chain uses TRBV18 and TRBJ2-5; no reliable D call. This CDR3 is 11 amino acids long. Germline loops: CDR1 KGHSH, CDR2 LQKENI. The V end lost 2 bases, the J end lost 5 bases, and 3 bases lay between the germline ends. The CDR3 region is CASSPGETQYF. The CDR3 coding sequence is TGTGCCAGCTCACCAGGCGAGACCCAGTACTTC.

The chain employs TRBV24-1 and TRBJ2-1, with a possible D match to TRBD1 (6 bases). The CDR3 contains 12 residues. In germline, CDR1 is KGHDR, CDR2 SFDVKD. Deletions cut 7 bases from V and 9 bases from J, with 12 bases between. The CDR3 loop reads CATRDRRSEQFF. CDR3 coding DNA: TGTGCCACCAGAGACAGGAGGTCTGAGCAGTTCTTC.

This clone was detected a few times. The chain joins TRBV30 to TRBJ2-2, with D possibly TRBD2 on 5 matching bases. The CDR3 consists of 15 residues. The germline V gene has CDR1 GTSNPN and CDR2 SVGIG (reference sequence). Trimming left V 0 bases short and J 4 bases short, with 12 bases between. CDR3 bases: TGTGCCTGGAGTGTAACCTTGGCGGGCACCGGGGAGCTGTTTTTT. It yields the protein CAWSVTLAGTGELFF.

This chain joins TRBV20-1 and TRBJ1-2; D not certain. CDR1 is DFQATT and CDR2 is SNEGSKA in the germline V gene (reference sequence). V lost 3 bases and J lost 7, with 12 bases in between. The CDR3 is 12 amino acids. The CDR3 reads CSASRSGSGYTF. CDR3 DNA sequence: TGCAGTGCTAGTCGATCGGGGAGTGGCTACACCTTC.

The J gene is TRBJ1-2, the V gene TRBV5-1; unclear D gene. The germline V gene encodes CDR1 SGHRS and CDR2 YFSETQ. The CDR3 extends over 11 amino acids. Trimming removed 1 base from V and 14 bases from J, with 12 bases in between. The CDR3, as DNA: TGCGCCAGCAGCTTGTCAGGAGGTTGGACCTTC. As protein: CASSLSGGWTF. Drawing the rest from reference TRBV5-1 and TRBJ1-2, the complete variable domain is KAGVTQTPRYLIKTRGQQVTLSCSPISGHRSVSWYQQTPGQGLQFLFEYFSETQRNKGNFPGRFSGRQFSNSRSEMNVSTLELGDSALYLCASSLSGGWTFGSGTRLTVV.

CDR3 in amino acids: CASSESRGNTEAFF. Written as DNA, the CDR3 is TGTGCCAGCAGTGAATCGAGGGGGAACACTGAAGCTTTCTTT. This chain connects TRBV6-1 to TRBJ1-1; D might be TRBD1 (5 bases). Germline V gives CDR1 MNHNS, CDR2 SASEGT. This CDR3 has 14 residues. V lost 2 bases and J lost 1, with 8 bases in between.

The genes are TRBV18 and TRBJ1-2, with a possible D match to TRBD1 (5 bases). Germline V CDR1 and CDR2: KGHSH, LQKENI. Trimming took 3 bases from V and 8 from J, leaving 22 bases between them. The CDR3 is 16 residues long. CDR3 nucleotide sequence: TGTGCCAGCTCACCGAATACTCCCGGGGGATCTTCCGGCTACACCTTC. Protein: CASSPNTPGGSSGYTF.

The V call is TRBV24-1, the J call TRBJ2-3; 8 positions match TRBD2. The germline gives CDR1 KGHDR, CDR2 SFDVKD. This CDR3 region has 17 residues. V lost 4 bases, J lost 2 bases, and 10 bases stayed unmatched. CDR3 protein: CATSDPQEAGVTDTQYF. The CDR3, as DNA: TGTGCCACCAGTGACCCCCAGGAAGCGGGGGTCACAGATACGCAGTATTTT.